The source of this T cell receptor beta chain is a study of CD8+CD57+ T cells in acquired aplastic anemia. Profiling of TCR beta VDJ combinations and CDR3 sequences used genomic DNA as template. Each CDR3 protein gets one entry after TCRdb re-called the reads with MiXCR. The data hold roughly 130,000 distinct CDR3 sequences, with around 46% observed a single time. The CDR3 contains 16 residues. V lost 2 bases and J lost 2; bases outside the gene matches: 7. The germline V gene encodes CDR1 SGHVS and CDR2 FNYEAQ. This clonotype was picked up many times. The sequence was obtained from a human donor in good health, serving as a control. The sample taken for sequencing was sorted CD4+, CD8+, or CD8+CD57+ T cells (not recorded which) from PBMCs. This chain links TRBV7-6 with TRBJ2-3, with 7 bases matching TRBD2. Written as DNA, the CDR3 is TGTGCCAGCAGCTTATCGGGGGGACCTCTCACAGATACGCAGTATTTT. Translated, it gives CASSLSGGPLTDTQYF.